These 12 T cell receptor beta chains originate from one sample sequenced in a study of blood T cell repertoires in COVID-19. The method was immunoSEQ multiplex PCR; TCRdb's version includes in-frame clones alone and lacks a portion of them. This sample has 200,000 to 300,000 clones, with more than 75% found just once. The source material was peripheral blood. All receptors derive from a man aged 35 to 55 who had recovered from COVID-19.

The chain has TRBV5-1 and TRBJ1-6; a weak D match, TRBD1 (6 bases). Trimming took 0 bases from V and 10 from J, leaving 20 bases between them. This CDR3 has 17 amino acids. Germline V gene data show CDR1 as SGHRS and CDR2 as YFSETQ. The CDR3 DNA sequence: TGCGCCAGCAGCTTGGTGGGACGGACAGAGTCAGAGTCACCCCTCCACTTT. Protein product: CASSLVGRTESESPLHF.

CDR3 sequence: CASSEVTRSGNEQFF. CDR3 nucleotides: TGTGCCAGCAGTGAAGTTACCCGTTCGGGAAATGAGCAGTTCTTC. This rearrangement joins TRBV6-1 to TRBJ2-1; the D gene is possibly TRBD2 (5 bases). The CDR3 runs 15 residues. CDR1 and CDR2 from the germline V gene are MNHNS and SASEGT. V was pared by 1 base and J by 7 bases, with 14 bases between.

This sequence joins TRBV2 and TRBJ2-7; TRBD2 matches at 9 bases. The CDR3 runs to 19 residues. Germline CDR1 and CDR2: SNHLY and FYNNEI. The trim removed 1 base at V and 3 bases at J, leaving 16 bases unmatched. The CDR3 sequence: CASSEGPTIGSGSGYEQYF. The CDR3, as DNA: TGTGCCAGCAGTGAAGGGCCGACTATCGGTAGCGGGAGTGGCTACGAGCAGTACTTC.

This rearrangement joins TRBV18 to TRBJ2-5; 8 positions agree with TRBD2. This CDR3 is built from 15 residues. Germline trimming cut 2 bases from V and 5 bases from J; bases unmatched to any gene: 7. Germline V gene data show CDR1 as KGHSH and CDR2 as LQKENI. The CDR3 bases are TGTGCCAGCTCACCAATGAGGCGGGAGGCGGAGACCCAGTACTTC. Its protein product is CASSPMRREAETQYF.

V and J are TRBV19 and TRBJ2-3, with D possibly being TRBD1 (7 bases). Trimming cost V 6 bases and J 2 bases, with 18 bases left between them. CDR1 is LNHDA, CDR2 SQIVND, per germline (reference sequence). The length of the CDR3 is 16 residues. This CDR3 is CASSLRGAGNTDTQYF. The CDR3 coding sequence is TGTGCCAGTAGCCTCAGGGGGGCGGGAAACACAGATACGCAGTATTTT. The whole variable domain, filled in from reference TRBV19 and TRBJ2-3, reads DGGITQSPKYLFRKEGQNVTLSCEQNLNHDAMYWYRQDPGQGLRLIYYSQIVNDFQKGDIAEGYSVSREKKESFPLTVTSAQKNPTAFYLCASSLRGAGNTDTQYFGPGTRLTVL.

V is TRBV27 and J is TRBJ1-6; D gene ambiguous. This CDR3 spans 14 amino acids. Germline V gene data show CDR1 as MNHEY and CDR2 as SMNVEV (reference sequence). V was pared by 2 bases and J by 6 bases, with 8 bases between. In DNA, the CDR3 is TGTGCCAGCAGTTTACGGGGTGGTAATTCACCCCTCCACTTT. It is translated as CASSLRGGNSPLHF.

The chain has TRBV5-1 and TRBJ2-5, with 14 bases lining up with TRBD2. CDR3 size: 15 residues. Trimming cost V 4 bases and J 3 bases; bases outside gene matches: 2. Germline loops: CDR1 SGHRS, CDR2 YFSETQ. CDR3 sequence reads: CASSPGLAGEETQYF. The CDR3 region has the DNA TGCGCCAGCAGCCCGGGACTAGCGGGAGAAGAGACCCAGTACTTC.

V gene TRBV6-2 or TRBV6-3 combines with J gene TRBJ2-5; 8 nucleotides line up with TRBD2. J gave up 4 bases and V 2 bases, and 6 bases lay outside the gene matches. Germline values: CDR1 MNHEY, CDR2 SVGEGT. This CDR3 contains 15 residues. The CDR3 region is CASSYGRGARETQYF. CDR3 nucleotide sequence: TGTGCCAGCAGTTACGGGCGGGGGGCCCGAGAGACCCAGTACTTC.

The chain couples TRBV10-3 to TRBJ1-5; D not certain. V gave up 1 base and J gave up 0 bases, with 4 bases separating them. CDR1 and CDR2 from the germline V gene are ENHRY and SYGVKD. This CDR3 has 14 residues. CDR3 sequence (DNA): TGTGCCATCAGTGAGTATAATAGCAATCAGCCCCAGCATTTT. It translates to CAISEYNSNQPQHF.

A single count supports this clone. At the DNA level, this CDR3 is encoded by other sequences in the same sample as well. The chain recombines TRBV6-5 with TRBJ1-2, with D perhaps matching TRBD1 (5 bases). This CDR3 region has 13 residues. Deletions cut 4 bases from V and 4 bases from J, with 10 bases between. The V gene's germline CDR1 is MNHEY and CDR2 SVGAGI. CDR3 bases: TGTGCCAGCAGTTTTGACAGAGCCTATGGCTACACCTTC. Its translation: CASSFDRAYGYTF.

The V and J genes are TRBV7-9 and TRBJ1-5; 7 bases fit TRBD1. Germline assignment: CDR1 SEHNR and CDR2 FQNEAQ (reference sequence). J gave up 10 bases and V 5 bases, and 8 bases lay outside the gene matches. The CDR3 spans 13 residues. CDR3 in amino acids: CASSQTGRIPQHF. CDR3 nucleotides: TGTGCCAGCAGCCAGACAGGGAGGATCCCCCAGCATTTT.

The chain is built from TRBV29-1 and TRBJ2-7; a possible D gene is TRBD1 (6 bases). The CDR3 length is 11 residues. V lost 6 bases and J 5 bases, leaving 11 bases between the germline ends. Germline V CDR1 and CDR2: SQVTM, ANQGSEA. The CDR3 bases are TGCAGCGTAAGTTCAGGGGACGAGCAGTACTTC. It is translated as CSVSSGDEQYF.